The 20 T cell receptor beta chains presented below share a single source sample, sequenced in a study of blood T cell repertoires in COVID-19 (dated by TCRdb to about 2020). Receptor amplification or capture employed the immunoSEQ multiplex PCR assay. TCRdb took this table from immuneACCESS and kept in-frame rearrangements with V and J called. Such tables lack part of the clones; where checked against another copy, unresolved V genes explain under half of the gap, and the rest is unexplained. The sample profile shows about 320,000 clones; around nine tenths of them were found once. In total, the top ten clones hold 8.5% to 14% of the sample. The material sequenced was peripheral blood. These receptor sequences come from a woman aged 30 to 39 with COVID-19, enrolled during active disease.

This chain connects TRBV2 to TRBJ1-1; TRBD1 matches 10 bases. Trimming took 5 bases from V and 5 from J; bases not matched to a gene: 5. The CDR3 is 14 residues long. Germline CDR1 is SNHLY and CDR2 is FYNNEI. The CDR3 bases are TGTGCCAGCAGTAGACAGGGGGCAGAAACTGAAGCTTTCTTT. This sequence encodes CASSRQGAETEAFF.

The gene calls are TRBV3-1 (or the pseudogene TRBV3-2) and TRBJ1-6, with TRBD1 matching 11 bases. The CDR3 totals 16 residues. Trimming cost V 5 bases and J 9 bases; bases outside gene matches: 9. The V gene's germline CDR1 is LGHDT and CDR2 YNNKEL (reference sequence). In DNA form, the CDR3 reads TGTGCCAGCAGCAAAAAGGGCGGGACAGGGGGTTCACCCCTCCACTTT. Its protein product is CASSKKGGTGGSPLHF.

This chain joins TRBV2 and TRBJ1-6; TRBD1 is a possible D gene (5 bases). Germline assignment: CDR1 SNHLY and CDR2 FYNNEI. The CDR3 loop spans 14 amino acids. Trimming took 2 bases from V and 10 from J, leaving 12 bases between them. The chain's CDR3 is CASSEMGGISPLHF. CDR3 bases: TGTGCCAGCAGTGAAATGGGGGGTATCTCACCCCTCCACTTT.

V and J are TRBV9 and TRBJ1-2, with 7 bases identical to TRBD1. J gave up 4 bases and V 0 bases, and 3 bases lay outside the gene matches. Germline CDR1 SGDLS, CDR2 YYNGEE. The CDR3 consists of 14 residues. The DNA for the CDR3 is TGTGCCAGCAGCGTAGACAGGGGCGTCTATGGCTACACCTTC. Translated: CASSVDRGVYGYTF.

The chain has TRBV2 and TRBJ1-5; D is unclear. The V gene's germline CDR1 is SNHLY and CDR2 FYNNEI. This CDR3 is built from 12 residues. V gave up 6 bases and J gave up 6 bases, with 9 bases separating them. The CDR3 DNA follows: TGTGCCAGCAGGGTCGCGGGTCAGCCCCAGCATTTT. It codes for CASRVAGQPQHF.

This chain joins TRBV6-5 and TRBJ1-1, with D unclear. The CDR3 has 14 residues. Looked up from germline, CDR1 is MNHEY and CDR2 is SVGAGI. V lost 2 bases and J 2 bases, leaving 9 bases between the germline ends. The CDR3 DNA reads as TGTGCCAGCAGTTACGACGGGTCCAACACTGAAGCTTTCTTT. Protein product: CASSYDGSNTEAFF.

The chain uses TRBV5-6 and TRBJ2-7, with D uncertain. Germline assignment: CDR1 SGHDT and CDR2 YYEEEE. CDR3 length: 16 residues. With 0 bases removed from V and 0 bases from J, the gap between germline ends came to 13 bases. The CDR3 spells CASSLVTALYSYEQYF. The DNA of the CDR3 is TGTGCCAGCAGCTTGGTAACAGCCCTTTACTCCTACGAGCAGTACTTC.

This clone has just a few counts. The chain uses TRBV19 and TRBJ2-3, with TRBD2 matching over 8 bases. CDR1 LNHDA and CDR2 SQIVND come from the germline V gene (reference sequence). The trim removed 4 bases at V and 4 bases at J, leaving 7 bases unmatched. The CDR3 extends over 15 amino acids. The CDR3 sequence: CASSTGLGFSDTQYF. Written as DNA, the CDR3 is TGTGCCAGTAGTACGGGACTAGGATTTTCAGATACGCAGTATTTT.

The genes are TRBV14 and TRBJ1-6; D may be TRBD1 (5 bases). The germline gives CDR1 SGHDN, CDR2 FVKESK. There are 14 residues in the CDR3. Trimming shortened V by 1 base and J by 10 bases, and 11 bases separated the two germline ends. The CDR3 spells CASSQGREYSPLHF. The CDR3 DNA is TGTGCCAGCAGCCAAGGCAGGGAATACTCACCCCTCCACTTT.

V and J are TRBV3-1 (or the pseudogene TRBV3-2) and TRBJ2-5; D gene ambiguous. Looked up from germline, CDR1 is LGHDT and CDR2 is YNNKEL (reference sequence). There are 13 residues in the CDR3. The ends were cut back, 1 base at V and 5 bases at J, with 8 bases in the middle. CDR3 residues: CASSQGPGETQYF. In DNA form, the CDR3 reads TGTGCCAGCAGCCAAGGACCCGGGGAGACCCAGTACTTC.

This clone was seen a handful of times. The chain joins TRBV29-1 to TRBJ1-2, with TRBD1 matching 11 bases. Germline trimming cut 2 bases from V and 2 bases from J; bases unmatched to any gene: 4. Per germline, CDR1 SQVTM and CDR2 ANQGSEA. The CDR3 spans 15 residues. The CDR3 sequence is CSVEIGTGGNYGYTF. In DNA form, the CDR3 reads TGCAGCGTTGAAATCGGGACAGGGGGGAACTATGGCTACACCTTC.

The CDR3 is CASSADRINTEAFF. CDR3 DNA: TGTGCCAGCAGCGCGGACAGAATCAACACTGAAGCTTTCTTT. The chain uses TRBV6-4 and TRBJ1-1; weak D call: TRBD1 (6 bases). Trimming removed 6 bases from V and 2 bases from J, with 13 bases in between. Looked up from germline, CDR1 is MRHNA and CDR2 is SNTAGT. The CDR3 runs to 14 residues.

The CDR3 is CASSPRQGAYEQYF. The CDR3 region has the DNA TGCGCCAGCAGCCCCAGACAGGGGGCGTACGAGCAGTACTTC. This sequence joins TRBV4-1 and TRBJ2-7, with 10 nucleotides matching TRBD1. The V gene's germline CDR1 is MGHRA and CDR2 YSYEKL. The CDR3 consists of 14 residues. The junction had 4 bases not matched to a gene; V was cut back by 4 bases and J by 4 bases.

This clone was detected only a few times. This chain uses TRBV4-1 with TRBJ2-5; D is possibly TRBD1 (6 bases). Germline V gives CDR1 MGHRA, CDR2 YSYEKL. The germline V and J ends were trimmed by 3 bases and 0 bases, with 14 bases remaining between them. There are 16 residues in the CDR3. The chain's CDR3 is CASSQGHLSYQETQYF. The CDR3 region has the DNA TGCGCCAGCAGCCAGGGACACTTATCGTACCAAGAGACCCAGTACTTC.

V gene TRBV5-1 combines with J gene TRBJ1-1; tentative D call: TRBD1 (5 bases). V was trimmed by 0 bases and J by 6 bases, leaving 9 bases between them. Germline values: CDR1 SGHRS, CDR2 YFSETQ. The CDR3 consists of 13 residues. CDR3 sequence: CASSLGDLPEAFF. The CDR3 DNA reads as TGCGCCAGCAGCTTGGGGGACTTGCCTGAAGCTTTCTTT.

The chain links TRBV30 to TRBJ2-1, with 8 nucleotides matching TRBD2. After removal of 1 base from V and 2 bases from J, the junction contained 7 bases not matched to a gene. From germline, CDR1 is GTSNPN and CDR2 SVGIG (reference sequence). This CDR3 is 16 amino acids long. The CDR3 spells CAWSGLAGPAYNEQFF. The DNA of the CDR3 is TGTGCCTGGAGTGGCCTAGCGGGCCCCGCCTACAATGAGCAGTTCTTC.

The CDR3 sequence: CASREHGSGNTIYF. CDR3 DNA sequence: TGTGCCAGCAGGGAGCATGGCTCTGGAAACACCATATATTTT. J is TRBJ1-3 and V is TRBV28; D gene uncertain. The length of the CDR3 is 14 residues. Between the trimmed V and J ends, which lost 6 bases and 0 bases, there was a span of 9 bases. CDR1 and CDR2 (germline): MDHEN, SYDVKM.

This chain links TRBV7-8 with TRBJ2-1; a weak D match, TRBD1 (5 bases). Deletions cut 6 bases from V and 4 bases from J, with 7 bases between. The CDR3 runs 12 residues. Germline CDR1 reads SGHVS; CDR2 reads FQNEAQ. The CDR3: CASRQGYNEQFF. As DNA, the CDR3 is TGTGCCAGCAGGCAGGGATACAATGAGCAGTTCTTC. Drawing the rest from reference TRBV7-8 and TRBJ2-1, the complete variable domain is GAGVSQSPRYKVAKRGQDVALRCDPISGHVSLFWYQQALGQGPEFLTYFQNEAQLDKSGLPSDRFFAERPEGSVSTLKIQRTQQEDSAVYLCASRQGYNEQFFGPGTRLTVL.

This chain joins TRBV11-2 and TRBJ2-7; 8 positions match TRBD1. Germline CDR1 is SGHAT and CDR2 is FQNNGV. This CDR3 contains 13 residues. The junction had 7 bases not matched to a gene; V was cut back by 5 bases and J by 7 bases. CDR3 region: CASSLLTGGEQYF. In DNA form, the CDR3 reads TGTGCCAGCAGCCTTCTAACAGGGGGAGAGCAGTACTTC. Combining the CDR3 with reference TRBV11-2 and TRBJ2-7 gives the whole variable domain EAGVAQSPRYKIIEKRQSVAFWCNPISGHATLYWYQQILGQGPKLLIQFQNNGVVDDSQLPKDRFSAERLKGVDSTLKIQPAKLEDSAVYLCASSLLTGGEQYFGPGTRLTVT.

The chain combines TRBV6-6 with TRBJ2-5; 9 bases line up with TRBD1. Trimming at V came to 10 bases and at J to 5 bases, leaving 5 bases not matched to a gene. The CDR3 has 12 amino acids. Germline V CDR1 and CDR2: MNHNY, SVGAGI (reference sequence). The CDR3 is CATGQGRETQYF. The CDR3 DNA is TGTGCCACCGGACAGGGGCGGGAGACCCAGTACTTC.